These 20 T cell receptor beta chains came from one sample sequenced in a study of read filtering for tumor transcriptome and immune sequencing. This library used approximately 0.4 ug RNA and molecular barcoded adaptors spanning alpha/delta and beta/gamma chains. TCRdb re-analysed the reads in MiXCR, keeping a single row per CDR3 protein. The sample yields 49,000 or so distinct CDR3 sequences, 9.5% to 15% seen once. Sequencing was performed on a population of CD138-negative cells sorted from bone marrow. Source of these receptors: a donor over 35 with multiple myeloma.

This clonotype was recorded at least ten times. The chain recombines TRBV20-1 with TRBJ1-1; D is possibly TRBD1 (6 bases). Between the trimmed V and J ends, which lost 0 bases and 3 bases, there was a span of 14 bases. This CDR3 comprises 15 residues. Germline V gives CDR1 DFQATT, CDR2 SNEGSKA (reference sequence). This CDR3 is CSAREPSRGDTEAFF. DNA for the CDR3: TGCAGTGCTAGAGAGCCTAGCAGGGGAGACACTGAAGCTTTCTTT.

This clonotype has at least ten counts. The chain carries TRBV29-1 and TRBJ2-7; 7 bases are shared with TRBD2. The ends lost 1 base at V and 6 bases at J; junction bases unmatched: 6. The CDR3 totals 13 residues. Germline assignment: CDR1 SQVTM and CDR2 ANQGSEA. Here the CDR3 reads CSVEAGGSVEQYF. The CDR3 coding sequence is TGCAGCGTTGAAGCGGGGGGATCGGTCGAGCAGTACTTC.

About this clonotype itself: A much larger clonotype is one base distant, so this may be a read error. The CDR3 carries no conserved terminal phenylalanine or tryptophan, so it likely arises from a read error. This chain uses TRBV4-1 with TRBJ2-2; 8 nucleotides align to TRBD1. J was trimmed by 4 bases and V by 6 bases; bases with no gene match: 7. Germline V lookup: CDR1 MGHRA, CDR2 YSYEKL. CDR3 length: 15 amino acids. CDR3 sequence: CASSRDRLSTGELFL. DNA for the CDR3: TGCGCCAGCAGTCGGGACAGGTTGAGCACCGGGGAGCTGTTTCTT.

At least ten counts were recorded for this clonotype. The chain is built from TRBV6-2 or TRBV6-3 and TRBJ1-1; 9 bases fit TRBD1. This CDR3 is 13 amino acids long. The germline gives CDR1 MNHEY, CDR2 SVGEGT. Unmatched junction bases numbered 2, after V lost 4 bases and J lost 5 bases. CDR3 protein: CASSWDRATEAFF. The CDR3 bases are TGTGCCAGCAGTTGGGACAGGGCAACTGAAGCTTTCTTT.

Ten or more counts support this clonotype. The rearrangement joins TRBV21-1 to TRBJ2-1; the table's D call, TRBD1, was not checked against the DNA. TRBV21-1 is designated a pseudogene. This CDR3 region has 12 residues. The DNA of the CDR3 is TGTGCCAGCAGCAAGGGGGCTAATGAGCAGTTCTTC. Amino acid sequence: CASSKGANEQFF.

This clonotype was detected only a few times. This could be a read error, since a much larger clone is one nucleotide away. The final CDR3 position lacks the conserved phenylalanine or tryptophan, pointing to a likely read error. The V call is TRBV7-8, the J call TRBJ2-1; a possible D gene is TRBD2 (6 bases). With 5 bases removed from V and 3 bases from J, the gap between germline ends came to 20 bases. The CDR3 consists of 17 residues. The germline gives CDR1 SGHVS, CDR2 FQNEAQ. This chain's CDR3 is CASSPNERATNYNEQFL. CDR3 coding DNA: TGTGCCAGCAGCCCAAATGAGCGGGCGACGAACTACAATGAGCAGTTCCTC.

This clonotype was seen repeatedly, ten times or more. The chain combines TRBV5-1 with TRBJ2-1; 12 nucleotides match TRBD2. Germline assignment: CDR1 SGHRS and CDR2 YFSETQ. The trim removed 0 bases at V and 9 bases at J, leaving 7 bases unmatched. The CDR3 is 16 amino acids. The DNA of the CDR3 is TGCGCCAGCAGCTTGGCCCTAGCGGGAGGGCTCATTGAGCAGTTCTTC. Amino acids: CASSLALAGGLIEQFF.

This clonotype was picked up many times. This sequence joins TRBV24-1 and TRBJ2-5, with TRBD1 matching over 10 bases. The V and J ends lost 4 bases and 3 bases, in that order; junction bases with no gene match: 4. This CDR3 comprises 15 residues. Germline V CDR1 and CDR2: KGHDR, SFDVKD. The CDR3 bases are TGTGCCACCAGTGACCCGGGGACAGGGGAAGAGACCCAGTACTTC. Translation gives CATSDPGTGEETQYF.

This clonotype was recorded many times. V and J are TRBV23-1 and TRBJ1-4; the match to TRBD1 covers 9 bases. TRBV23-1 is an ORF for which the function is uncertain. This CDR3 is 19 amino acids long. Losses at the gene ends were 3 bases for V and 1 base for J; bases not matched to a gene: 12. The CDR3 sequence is CASSHWDRESVQTNEKLFF. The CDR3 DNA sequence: TGCGCCAGCAGTCATTGGGACAGGGAATCCGTCCAAACTAATGAAAAACTGTTTTTT.

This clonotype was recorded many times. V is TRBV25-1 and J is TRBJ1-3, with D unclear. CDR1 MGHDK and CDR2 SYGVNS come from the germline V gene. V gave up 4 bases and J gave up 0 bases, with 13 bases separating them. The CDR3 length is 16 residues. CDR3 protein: CASSATRITSGNTIYF. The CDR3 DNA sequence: TGTGCCAGCAGTGCCACCAGGATTACCTCTGGAAACACCATATATTTT.

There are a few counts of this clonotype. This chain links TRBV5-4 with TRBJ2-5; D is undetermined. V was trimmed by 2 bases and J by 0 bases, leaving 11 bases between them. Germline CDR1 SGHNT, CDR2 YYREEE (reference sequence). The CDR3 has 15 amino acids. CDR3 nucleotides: TGTGCCAGCAGCTTTCCTGGAGCTAACCAAGAGACCCAGTACTTC. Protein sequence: CASSFPGANQETQYF. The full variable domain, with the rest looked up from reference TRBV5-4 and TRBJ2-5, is ETGVTQSPTHLIKTRGQQVTLRCSSQSGHNTVSWYQQALGQGPQFIFQYYREEENGRGNFPPRFSGLQFPNYSSELNVNALELDDSALYLCASSFPGANQETQYFGPGTRLLVL.

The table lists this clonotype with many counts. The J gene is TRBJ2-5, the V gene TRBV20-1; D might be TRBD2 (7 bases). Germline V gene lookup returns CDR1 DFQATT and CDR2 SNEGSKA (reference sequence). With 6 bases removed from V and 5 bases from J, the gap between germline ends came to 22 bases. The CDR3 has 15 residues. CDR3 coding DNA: TGCAGTGCAAGCAGTGGGGGGGGCTCGAGTGAGACCCAGTACTTC. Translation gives CSASSGGGSSETQYF.

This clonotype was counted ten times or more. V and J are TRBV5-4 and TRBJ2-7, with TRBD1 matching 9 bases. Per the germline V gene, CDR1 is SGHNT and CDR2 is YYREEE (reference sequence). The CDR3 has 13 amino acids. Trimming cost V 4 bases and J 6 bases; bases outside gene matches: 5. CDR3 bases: TGTGCCAGCAGCCCCGGGACAGGGCCCGAGCAGTACTTC. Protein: CASSPGTGPEQYF.

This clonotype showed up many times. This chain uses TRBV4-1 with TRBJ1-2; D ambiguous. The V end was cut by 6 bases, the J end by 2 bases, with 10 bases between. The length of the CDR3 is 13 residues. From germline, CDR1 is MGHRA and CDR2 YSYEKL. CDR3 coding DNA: TGCGCCAGCAGTCCGGGATCGAACTATGGCTACACCTTC. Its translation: CASSPGSNYGYTF.

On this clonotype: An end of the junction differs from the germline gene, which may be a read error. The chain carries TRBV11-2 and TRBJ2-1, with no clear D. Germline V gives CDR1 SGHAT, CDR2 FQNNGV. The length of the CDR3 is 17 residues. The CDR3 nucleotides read TGTGCCAGCAGCTTTCAACCAGGCTTTCGCTCCTACAATGGGCAGTTCTTC. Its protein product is CASSFQPGFRSYNGQFF.

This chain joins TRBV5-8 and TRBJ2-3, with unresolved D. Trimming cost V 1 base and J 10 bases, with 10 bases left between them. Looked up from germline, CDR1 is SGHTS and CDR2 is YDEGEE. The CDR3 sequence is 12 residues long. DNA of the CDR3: TGTGCCAGCAGCTTGATGCGGAGAGCGCAGTATTTT. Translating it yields CASSLMRRAQYF. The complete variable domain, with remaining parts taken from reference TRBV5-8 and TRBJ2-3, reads EAGVTQSPTHLIKTRGQQATLRCSPISGHTSVYWYQQALGLGLQFLLWYDEGEERNRGNFPPRFSGRQFPNYSSELNVNALELEDSALYLCASSLMRRAQYFGPGTRLTVL.

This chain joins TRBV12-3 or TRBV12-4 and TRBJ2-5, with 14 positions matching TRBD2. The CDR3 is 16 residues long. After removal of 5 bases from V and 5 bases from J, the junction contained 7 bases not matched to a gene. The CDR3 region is CASSPTSGRAVETQYF. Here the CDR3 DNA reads TGTGCCAGCAGTCCGACTAGCGGGAGGGCCGTTGAGACCCAGTACTTC.

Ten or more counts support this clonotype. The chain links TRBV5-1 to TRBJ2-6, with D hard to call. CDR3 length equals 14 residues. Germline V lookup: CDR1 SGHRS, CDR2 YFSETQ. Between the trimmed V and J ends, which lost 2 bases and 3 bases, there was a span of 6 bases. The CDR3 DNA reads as TGCGCCAGCAGCTTATCGCTTGGGGCCAACGTCCTGACTTTC. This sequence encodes CASSLSLGANVLTF.

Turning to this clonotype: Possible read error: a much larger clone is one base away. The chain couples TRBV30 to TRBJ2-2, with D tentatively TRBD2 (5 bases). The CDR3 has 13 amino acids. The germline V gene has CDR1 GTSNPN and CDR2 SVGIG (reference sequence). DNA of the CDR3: TGTGCCTTGAGTGTGAGGCGGGCCGGGGAGCTGTTTTTT. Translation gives CALSVRRAGELFF.

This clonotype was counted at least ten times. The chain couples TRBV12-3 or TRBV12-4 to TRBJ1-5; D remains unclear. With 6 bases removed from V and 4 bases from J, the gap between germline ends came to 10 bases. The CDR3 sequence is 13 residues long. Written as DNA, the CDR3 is TGTGCCAGCAGCATCGACCAAAATCAGCCCCAGCATTTT. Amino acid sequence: CASSIDQNQPQHF.